This entry is about one T cell receptor beta chain. Its antigen is unidentified. This sample is part of a study of beta chain features in type 1 diabetes. Expressed TCRB transcripts were sequenced, since all the RNA that had been isolated was reverse transcribed. Naive, central memory and regulatory T cell samples produced a mean of approximately 3.9 million reads. Assay: immunoSEQ multiplex PCR; the TCRdb copy retains only in-frame clones and omits some. Among about 370,000 clones listed, over 8.5% were seen once. Germline values: CDR1 GTSNPN, CDR2 SVGIG (reference sequence). The CDR3 is 16 amino acids. V lost 4 bases to trimming and J lost 5 bases; unmatched junction nucleotides: 11. Study-wide findings and caveats: Shortening that was moderate but significant affected the TCRB CDR3s of Type 1 diabetes patients in all four CD4+ subsets. There were fewer insertions and more deletions at the VDJ junctions of type 1 diabetes patients.

Purity exceeded 98% in all sorted populations. The source is a man aged 25-40 years with type 1 diabetes. The chain carries TRBV30 and TRBJ2-1; 10 nucleotides line up with TRBD2. Sequencing was performed on central memory CD4+ T cells from blood. DNA for the CDR3: TGTGCCTGGAAGGGCGGCACAGCGGGAGGGCACAATGAGCAGTTCTTC. It is translated as CAWKGGTAGGHNEQFF. The variable domain in full, completed from reference TRBV30 and TRBJ2-1, reads SQTIHQWPATLVQPVGSPLSLECTVEGTSNPNLYWYRQAAGRGLQLLFYSVGIGQISSEVPQNLSASRPQDRQFILSSKKLLLSDSGFYLCAWKGGTAGGHNEQFFGPGTRLTVL.